This T cell receptor beta chain originates from a study of T cells after yellow fever vaccination. TCRdb ran MiXCR on the 5' RACE reads and lists one entry per CDR3 protein. Here the sample spans 110,000 to 150,000 distinct CDR3 sequences, 5% to 7.5% being singletons. J lost 4 bases, V lost 2 bases, and 11 bases had no gene match. The germline V gene has CDR1 SGHTA and CDR2 FQGNSA. CDR3 length equals 16 residues. This clonotype has ten or more counts. Antigen: not known. General study findings and limits: A faster peak, day 5 versus 15, was reached by the weaker secondary response. Overlap between CD4 and CD8 compartments was detected for a small share of clonotypes. Re-detected after boosting: most primary clones, around 97% of CD4 and roughly 90% of CD8.

This chain uses TRBV7-2 with TRBJ2-7; 7 bases match TRBD1. The sequence came from a man aged 25 to 45 who received the YFV17D yellow fever vaccine. This material consisted of CD4+ T cells sorted from PBMCs, taken 10 days after the yellow fever booster vaccination. The DNA for the CDR3 is TGTGCCAGCAGCTTAACCTCTTTTGACAGGGCGTACGAGCAGTACTTC. Its protein is CASSLTSFDRAYEQYF.